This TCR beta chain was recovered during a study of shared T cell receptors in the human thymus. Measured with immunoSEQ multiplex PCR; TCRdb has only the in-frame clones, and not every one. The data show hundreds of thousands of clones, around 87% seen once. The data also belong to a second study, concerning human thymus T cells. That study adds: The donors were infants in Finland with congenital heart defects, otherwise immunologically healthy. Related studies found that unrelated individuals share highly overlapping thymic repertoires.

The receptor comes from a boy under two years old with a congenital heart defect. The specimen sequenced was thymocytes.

Here the CDR3 reads CASSAGTGVVQYF. In DNA, the CDR3 is TGTGCCAGTTCCGCCGGGACAGGGGTAGTGCAGTACTTC. The chain couples TRBV19 to TRBJ2-7, with 10 bases lining up with TRBD1. With 8 bases clipped from V and 9 bases from J, the junction kept 10 bases outside the gene matches. Germline V gene sequence: CDR1 LNHDA, CDR2 SQIVND (reference sequence). The CDR3 loop spans 13 amino acids.